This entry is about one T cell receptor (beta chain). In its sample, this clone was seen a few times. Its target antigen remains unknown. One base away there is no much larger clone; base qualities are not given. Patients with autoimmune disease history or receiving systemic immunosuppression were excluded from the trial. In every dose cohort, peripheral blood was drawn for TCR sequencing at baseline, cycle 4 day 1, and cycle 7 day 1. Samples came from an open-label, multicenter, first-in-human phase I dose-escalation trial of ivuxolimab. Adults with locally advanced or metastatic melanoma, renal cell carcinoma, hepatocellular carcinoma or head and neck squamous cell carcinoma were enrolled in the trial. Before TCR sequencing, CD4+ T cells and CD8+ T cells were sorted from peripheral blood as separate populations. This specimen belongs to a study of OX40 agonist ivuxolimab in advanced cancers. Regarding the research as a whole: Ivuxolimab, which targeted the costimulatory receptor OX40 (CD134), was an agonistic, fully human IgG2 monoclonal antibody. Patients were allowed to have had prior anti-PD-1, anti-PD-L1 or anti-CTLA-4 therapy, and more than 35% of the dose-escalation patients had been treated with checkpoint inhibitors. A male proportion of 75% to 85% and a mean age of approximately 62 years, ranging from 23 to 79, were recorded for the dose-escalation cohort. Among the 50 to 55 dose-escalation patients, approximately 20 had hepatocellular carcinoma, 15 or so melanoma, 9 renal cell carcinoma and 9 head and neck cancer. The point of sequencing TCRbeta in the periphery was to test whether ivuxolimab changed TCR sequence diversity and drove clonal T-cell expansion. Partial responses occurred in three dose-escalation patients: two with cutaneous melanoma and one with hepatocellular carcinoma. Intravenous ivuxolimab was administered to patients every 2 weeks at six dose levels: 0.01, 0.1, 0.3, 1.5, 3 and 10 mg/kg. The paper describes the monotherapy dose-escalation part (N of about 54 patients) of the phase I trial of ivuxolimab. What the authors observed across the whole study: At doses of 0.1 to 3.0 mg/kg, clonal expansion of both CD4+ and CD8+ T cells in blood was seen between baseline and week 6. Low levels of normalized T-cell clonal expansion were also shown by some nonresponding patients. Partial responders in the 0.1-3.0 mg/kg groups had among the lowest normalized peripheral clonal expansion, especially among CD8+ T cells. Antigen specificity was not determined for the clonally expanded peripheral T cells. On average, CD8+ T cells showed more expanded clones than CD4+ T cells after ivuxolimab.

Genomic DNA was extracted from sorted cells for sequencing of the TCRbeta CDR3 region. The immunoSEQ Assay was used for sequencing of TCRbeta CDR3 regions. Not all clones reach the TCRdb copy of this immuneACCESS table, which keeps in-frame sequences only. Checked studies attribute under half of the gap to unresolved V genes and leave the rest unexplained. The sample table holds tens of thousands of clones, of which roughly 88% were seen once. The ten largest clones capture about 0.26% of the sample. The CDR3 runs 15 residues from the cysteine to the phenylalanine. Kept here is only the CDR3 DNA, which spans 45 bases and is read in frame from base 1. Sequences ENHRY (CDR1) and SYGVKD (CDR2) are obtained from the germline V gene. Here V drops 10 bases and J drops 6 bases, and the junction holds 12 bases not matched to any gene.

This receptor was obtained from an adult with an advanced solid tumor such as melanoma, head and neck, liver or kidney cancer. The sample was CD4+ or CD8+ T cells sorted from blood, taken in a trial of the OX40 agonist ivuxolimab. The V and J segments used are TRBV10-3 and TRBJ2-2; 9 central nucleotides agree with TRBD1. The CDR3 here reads CASNPGTGPAGELFF. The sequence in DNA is TGTGCCAGCAACCCCGGGACAGGGCCGGCCGGGGAGCTGTTTTTT.